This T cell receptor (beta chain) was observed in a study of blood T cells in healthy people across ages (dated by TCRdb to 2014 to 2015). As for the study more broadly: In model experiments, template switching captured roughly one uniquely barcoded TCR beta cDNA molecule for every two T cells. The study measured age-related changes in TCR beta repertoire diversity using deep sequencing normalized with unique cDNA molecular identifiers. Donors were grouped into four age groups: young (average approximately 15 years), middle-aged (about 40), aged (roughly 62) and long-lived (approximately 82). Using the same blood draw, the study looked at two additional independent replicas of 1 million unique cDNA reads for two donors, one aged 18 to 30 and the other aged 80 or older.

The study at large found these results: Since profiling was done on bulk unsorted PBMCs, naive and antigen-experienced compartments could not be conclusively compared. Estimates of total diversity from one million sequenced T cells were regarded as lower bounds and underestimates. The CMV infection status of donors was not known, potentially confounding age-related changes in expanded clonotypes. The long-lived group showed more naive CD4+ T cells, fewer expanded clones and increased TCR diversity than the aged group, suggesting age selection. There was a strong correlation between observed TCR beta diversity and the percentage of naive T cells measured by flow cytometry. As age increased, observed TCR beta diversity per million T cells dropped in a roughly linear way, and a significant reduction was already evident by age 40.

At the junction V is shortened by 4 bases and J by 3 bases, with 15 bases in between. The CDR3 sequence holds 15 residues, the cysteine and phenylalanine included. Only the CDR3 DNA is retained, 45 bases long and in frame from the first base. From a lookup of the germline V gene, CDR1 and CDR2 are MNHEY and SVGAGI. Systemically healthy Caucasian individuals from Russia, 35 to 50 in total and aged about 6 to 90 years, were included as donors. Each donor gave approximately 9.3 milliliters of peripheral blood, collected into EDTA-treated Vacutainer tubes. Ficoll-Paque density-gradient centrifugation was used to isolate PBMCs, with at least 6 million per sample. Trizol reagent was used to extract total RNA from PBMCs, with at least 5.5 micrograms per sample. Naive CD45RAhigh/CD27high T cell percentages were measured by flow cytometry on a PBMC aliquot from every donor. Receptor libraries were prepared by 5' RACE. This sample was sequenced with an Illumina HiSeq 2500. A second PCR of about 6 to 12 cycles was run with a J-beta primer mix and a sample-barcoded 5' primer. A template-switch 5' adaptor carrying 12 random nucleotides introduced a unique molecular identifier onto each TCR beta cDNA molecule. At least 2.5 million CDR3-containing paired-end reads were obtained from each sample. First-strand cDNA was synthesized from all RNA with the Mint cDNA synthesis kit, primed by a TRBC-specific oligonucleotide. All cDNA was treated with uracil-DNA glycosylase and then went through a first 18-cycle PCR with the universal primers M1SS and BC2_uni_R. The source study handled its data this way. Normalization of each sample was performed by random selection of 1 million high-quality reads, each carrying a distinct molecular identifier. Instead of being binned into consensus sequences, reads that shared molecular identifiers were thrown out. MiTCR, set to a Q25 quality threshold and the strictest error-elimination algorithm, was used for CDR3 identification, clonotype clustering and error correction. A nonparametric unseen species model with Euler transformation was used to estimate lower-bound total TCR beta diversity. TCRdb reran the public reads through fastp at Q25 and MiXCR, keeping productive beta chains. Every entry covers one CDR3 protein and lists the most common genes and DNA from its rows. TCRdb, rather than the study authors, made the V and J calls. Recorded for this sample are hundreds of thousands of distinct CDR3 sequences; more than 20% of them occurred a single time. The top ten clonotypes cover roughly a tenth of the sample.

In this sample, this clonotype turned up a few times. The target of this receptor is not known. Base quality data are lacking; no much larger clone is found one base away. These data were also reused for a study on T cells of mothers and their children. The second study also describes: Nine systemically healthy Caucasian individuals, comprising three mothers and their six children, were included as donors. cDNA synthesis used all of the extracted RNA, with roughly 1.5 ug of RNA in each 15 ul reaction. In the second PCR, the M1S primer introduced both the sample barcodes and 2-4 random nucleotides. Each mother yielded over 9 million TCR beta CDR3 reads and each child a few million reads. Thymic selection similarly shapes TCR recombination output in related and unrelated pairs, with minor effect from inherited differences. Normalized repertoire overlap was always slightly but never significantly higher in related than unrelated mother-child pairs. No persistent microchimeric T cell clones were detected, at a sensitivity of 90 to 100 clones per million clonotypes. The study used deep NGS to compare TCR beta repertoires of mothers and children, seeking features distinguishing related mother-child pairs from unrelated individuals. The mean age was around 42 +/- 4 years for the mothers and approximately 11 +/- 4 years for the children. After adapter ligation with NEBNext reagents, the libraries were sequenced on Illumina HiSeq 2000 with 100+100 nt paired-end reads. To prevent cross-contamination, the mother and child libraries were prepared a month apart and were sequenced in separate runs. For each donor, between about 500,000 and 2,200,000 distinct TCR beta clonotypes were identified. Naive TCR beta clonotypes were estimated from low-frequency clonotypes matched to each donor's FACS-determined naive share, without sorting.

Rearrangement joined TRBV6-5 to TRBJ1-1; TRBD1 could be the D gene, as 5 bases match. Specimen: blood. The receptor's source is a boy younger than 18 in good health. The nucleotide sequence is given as TGTGCCAGCAGTTGGGGAAAAGGGGCGGACACTGAAGCTTTCTTT. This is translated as CASSWGKGADTEAFF.